This TCR beta chain was identified during a study of CD8+ T cells in alopecia areata. Looking at the study overall: Each day, treated patients took oral tofacitinib twice, at 5 to 10 mg per dose. For 6 to 18 months, tofacitinib was taken, and 6 months off drug followed. Study-level findings and limits: Clonality exceeded that of normal scalp in lesional scalp, most notably in alopecia totalis/universalis.

Points on this clone: Its antigen is unidentified.

Alopecia areata patients gave lesional scalp punch biopsies and peripheral blood samples. Germline loops: CDR1 SNHLY, CDR2 FYNNEI. CDR3 length equals 11 residues. Trimming took 8 bases from V and 6 from J, leaving 11 bases between them. Extracted RNA was reverse transcribed into cDNA, the sequencing template. Produced via immunoSEQ multiplex PCR; TCRdb's table is partial and in-frame only. The repertoire holds about 130,000 clones, with almost 50% as singletons. The source was CD8+ T cells sorted from blood, collected at week 0. This sequence was found in a human donor with alopecia areata. The rearrangement joins TRBV2 to TRBJ2-7; D not resolved. The CDR3, as DNA: TGTGCCAGCGAAGATATCTCCGAGCAGTACTTC. The encoded protein is CASEDISEQYF.